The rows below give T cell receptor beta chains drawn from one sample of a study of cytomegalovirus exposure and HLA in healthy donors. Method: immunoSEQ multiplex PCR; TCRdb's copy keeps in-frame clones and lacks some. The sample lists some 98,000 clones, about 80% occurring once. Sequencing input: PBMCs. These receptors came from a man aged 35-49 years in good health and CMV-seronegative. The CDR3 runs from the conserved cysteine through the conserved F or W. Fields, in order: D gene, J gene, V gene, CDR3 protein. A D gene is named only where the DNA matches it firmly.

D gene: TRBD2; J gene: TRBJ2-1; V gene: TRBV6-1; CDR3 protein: CASRVGGYNEQFF
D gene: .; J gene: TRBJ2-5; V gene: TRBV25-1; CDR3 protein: CASSELGDSETQYF
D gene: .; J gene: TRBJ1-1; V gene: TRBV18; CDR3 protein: CASSPRGTLNTEAFF
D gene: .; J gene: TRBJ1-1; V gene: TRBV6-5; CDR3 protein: CASSNDRIEAFF
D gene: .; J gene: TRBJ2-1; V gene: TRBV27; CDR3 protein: CASSLNLALNNEQFF
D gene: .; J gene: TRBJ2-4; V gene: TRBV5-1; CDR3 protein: CASSLGQGGKNIQYF
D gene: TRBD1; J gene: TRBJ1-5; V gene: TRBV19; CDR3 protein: CASSSSPGTGLSNQPQHF
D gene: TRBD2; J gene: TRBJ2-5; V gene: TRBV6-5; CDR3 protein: CASRVLAGGGETQYF
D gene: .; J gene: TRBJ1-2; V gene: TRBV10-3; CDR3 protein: CAISEFGPGNNIYGYTF
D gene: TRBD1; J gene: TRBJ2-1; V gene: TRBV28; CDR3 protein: CASALFGTVNEQFF
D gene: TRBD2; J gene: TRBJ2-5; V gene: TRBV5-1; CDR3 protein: CASGGGFNRRQETQYF
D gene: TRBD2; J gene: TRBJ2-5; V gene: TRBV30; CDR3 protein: CAWGVTGLAGGETQYF
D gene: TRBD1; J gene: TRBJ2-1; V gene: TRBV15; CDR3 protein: CATDRDRANEQFF
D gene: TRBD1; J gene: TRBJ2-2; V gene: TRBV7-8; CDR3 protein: CASSPGQGARTGELFF
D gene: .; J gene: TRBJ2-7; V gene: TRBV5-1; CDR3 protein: CASSLSGGDPYEQYF
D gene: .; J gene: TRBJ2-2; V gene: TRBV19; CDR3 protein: CASEPRSNTGELFF
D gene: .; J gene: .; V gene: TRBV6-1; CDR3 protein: CASIYRYEQYF
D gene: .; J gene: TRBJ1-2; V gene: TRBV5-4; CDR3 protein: CASSLDSGMDGYTF
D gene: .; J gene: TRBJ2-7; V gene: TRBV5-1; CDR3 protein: CASSLFAGPPDEQYF
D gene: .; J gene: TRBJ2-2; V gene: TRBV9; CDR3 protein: CASSVSGSGRNANTGELFF
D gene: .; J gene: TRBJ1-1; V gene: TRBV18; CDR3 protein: CASSSDGVGALNTEAFF
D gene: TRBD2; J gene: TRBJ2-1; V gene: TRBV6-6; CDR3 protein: CASSYSIAGGNEQFF
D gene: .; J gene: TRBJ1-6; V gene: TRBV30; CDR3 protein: CAWSVRQNSPLHF
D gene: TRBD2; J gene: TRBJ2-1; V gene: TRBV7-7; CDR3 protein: CASSPPAGGEQFF
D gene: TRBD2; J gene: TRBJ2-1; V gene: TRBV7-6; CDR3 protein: CASSLFRGSGGPGYEQFF
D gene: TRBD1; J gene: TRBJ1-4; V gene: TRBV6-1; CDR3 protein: CASSAGTGGLEKLFF
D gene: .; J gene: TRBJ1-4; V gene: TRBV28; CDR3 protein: CASSLREKLFF
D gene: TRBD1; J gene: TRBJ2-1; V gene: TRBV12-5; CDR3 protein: CASGLVAGQGAGEQFF
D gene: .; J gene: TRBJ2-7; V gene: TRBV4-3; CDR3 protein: CASSQDWGGSAYEQYF
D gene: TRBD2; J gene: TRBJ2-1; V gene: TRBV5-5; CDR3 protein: CASSTGLAAYNEQFF
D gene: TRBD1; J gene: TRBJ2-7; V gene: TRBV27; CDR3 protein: CASKPGTASYEQYF
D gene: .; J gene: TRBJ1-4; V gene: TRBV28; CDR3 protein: CARNRQGNEKLFF
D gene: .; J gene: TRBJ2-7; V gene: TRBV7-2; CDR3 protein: CASSPGLFYEQYF
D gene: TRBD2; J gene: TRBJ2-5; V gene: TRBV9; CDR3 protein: CASSVSGGNQETQYF
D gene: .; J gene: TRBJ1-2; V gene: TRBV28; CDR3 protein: CASSSRVFGQNYTF
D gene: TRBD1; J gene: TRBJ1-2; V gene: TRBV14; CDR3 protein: CASSLTGGADYGYTF
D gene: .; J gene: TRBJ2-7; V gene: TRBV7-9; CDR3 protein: CTSSFSIYEQYF
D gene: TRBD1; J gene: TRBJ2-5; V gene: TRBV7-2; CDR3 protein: CASSFSQGEETQYF
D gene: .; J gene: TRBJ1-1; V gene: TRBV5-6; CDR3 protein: CASSLARGGSEAFF
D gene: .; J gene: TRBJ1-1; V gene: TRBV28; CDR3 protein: CASTLNTEAFF
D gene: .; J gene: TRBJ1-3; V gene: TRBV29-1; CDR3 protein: CSVAGGGGNTIYF
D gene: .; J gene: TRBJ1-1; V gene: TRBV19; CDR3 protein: CASSTHPFPPLTRPNTEAFF
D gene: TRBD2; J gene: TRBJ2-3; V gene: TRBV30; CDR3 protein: CAWRRGGQDTQYF
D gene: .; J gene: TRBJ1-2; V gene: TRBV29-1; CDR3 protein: CSARGQVQNYGYTF
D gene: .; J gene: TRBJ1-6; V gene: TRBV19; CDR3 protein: CASSMTQTKNSPLHF
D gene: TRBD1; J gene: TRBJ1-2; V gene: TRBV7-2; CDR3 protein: CASSSLGQGYGYTF
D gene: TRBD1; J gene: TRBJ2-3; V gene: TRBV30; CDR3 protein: CAWAGQGAWGTQYF
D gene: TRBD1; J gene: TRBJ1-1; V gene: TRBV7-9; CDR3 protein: CASSLDRGRKAFF
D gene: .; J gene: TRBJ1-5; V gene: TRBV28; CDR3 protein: CATKLRGGRDSNQPQHF
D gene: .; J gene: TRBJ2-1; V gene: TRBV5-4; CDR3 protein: CASSTRQYNEQFF
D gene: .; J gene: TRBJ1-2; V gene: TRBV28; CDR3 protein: CASSFRAGATYGYTF
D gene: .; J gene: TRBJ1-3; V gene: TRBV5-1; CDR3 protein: CASTLGESSGNTIYF
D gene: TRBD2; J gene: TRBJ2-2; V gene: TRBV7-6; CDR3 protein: CASSLVGLAGGHTGELFF
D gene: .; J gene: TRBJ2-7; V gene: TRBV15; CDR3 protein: CATSRGEAPSSYEQYF